This T cell receptor beta chain stems from a study of T cells after yellow fever vaccination. In its sample, this clonotype was seen many times. Antigen specificity is unknown. Study-wide points: The booster saw the reappearance of most primary-vaccination clones (about 95% CD4, roughly 90% CD8). The study found a weaker secondary response that peaked faster, day 5 versus 15.

Losses at the gene ends were 7 bases for V and 4 bases for J; bases not matched to a gene: 7. This CDR3 comprises 15 residues. Germline assignment: CDR1 MNHEY and CDR2 SVGEGT. They built TCR cDNA with 5'RACE template switching, a step that put in a universal primer site and UMIs. TCRdb used MiXCR to reprocess the 5' RACE reads, holding one entry per CDR3 protein. This table holds around 610,000 distinct CDR3 sequences, less than 15% found once. The sample consisted of PBMCs, taken on the day of the yellow fever booster vaccination. This TCR came from a man aged 30 to 45 who received the YFV17D yellow fever vaccine. The J gene is TRBJ2-2, the V gene TRBV6-2 or TRBV6-3; 9 bases map to TRBD1. CDR3 residues: CASNLQGAGTGELFF. The CDR3 bases are TGTGCCAGCAATCTACAGGGGGCCGGCACCGGGGAGCTGTTTTTT.